This T cell receptor beta chain appears in the sequencing data of a study of cytomegalovirus exposure and HLA in healthy donors. Broader study findings: Further analysis was carried out later, and it showed several of the most significant clusters appearing linked to common viral pathogens. Previous analysis showed most TCR beta V segments were productive about 87% or about 30% of the time. The study carried out a later analysis of TCR beta sequences. It associated around 17,000 of them with specific HLA alleles at a false discovery rate of 0.05. Later analysis associated a missense DCLRE1C variant with TCR beta V- and J-gene trimming.

To note about this clone: Its antigen is unknown.

The CDR3 has 14 residues. Unmatched junction bases numbered 2, after V lost 1 base and J lost 6 bases. Germline V lookup: CDR1 SGHVS, CDR2 FNYEAQ. PCR employed 60 Vbeta and 13 Jbeta primers. Measured with immunoSEQ multiplex PCR; TCRdb has only the in-frame clones, and not every one. The repertoire table contains about 48,000 clones. The specimen was PBMCs. The clonotype originates from a woman between 35 and 50 years old in good health and CMV-seronegative. The chain employs TRBV7-6 and TRBJ2-3, with 9 bases that match TRBD2. DNA for the CDR3: TGTGCCAGCAGCTTAGGGCTAGCGGGGGATACGCAGTATTTT. Encoded protein: CASSLGLAGDTQYF.